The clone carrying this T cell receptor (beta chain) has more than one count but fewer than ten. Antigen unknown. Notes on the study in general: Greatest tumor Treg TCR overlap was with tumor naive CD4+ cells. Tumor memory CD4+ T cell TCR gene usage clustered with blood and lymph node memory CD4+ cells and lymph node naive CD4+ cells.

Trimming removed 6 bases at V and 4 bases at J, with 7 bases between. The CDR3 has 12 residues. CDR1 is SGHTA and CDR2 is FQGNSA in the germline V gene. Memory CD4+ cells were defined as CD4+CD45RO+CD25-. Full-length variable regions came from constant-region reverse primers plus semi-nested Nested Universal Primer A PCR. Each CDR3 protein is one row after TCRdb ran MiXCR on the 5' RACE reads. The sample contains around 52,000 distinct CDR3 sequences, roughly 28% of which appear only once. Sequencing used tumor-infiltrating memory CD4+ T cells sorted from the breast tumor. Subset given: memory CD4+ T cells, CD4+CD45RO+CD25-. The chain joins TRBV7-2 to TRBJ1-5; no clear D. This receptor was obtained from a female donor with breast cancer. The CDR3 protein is CASRRDNQPQHF. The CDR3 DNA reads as TGTGCCAGCAGACGAGATAATCAGCCCCAGCATTTT.